These 6 T cell receptor beta chains came from one sample sequenced in a study of beta chain features in type 1 diabetes. Investigators reverse transcribed all isolated RNA, so they sequenced expressed TCRB transcripts. Generated by immunoSEQ multiplex PCR, the TCRdb table keeps only in-frame clones and is missing some. In the table there are around 310,000 clones, 9.5% to 11% of which are singletons. Sequencing was done on a sample of naive CD4+ T cells from blood. Every receptor here comes from a woman in her 30s in good health.

This clone has just a few counts. V and J are TRBV10-3 and TRBJ1-2; possibly TRBD1 for D (6 bases). CDR3 length: 13 amino acids. CDR1 and CDR2 (germline): ENHRY, SYGVKD. The V gene lost 6 bases and the J gene lost 4 bases, with 12 bases spanning the gap. DNA for the CDR3: TGTGCCATCAGCGGACAGACTCTCTATGGCTACACCTTC. This gives the protein CAISGQTLYGYTF.

The chain joins TRBV9 to TRBJ2-2; 10 bases line up with TRBD1. Trimming removed 3 bases from V and 5 bases from J; junction bases left unmatched: 19. CDR3 length: 20 amino acids. CDR1 is SGDLS and CDR2 is YYNGEE in the germline V gene. CDR3 amino acids: CASSALRDRGHTPSTGELFF. CDR3 nucleotides: TGTGCCAGCAGCGCGCTCCGGGACAGGGGTCATACTCCGAGTACCGGGGAGCTGTTTTTT.

In this sample, this clone turned up a few times. The J gene is TRBJ2-3, the V gene TRBV7-8; D not certain. CDR1 is SGHVS and CDR2 is FQNEAQ in the germline V gene. The V end lost 2 bases, the J end lost 3 bases, and 3 bases lay between the germline ends. CDR3 length: 12 residues. CDR3 amino acids: CASSLLTDTQYF. DNA of the CDR3: TGTGCCAGCAGCTTACTTACAGATACGCAGTATTTT. Combining the CDR3 with reference TRBV7-8 and TRBJ2-3 gives the whole variable domain GAGVSQSPRYKVAKRGQDVALRCDPISGHVSLFWYQQALGQGPEFLTYFQNEAQLDKSGLPSDRFFAERPEGSVSTLKIQRTQQEDSAVYLCASSLLTDTQYFGPGTRLTVL.

J is TRBJ1-3 and V is TRBV7-8, with D unresolved. This CDR3 has 14 amino acids. V was cut by 5 bases and J by 0 bases, with 8 bases left in between. Germline assignment: CDR1 SGHVS and CDR2 FQNEAQ. As DNA, the CDR3 is TGTGCCAGCAGCCGTACAGTCTCTGGAAACACCATATATTTT. Translating gives CASSRTVSGNTIYF.

This clone has a handful of counts. The chain is built from TRBV29-1 and TRBJ2-3; D may be TRBD1 (5 bases). The CDR3 sequence is 14 residues long. CDR1 and CDR2 (germline): SQVTM, ANQGSEA. Trimming shortened V by 2 bases and J by 5 bases, and 14 bases separated the two germline ends. In nucleotides, the CDR3 is TGCAGCGTTGAAAGTCAGGGCGAAATAGATACGCAGTATTTT. Its translation: CSVESQGEIDTQYF.

The V gene is TRBV28, the J gene TRBJ2-7; a possible D gene is TRBD2 (6 bases). V was clipped by 10 bases and J by 2 bases, with 12 bases between them. There are 12 residues in the CDR3. Germline CDR1 is MDHEN and CDR2 is SYDVKM. CDR3 sequence reads: CATKGRTYEQYF. CDR3 coding DNA: TGTGCCACCAAAGGGAGGACCTACGAGCAGTACTTC.